Listed here are 15 T cell receptor beta chains from one sample, sequenced in a study of monozygotic twins with inflammatory bowel disease. TCRdb processed the 5' RACE reads again and assigns one entry to each CDR3 protein, with no DNA. Recorded for this sample: about 300,000 distinct CDR3 sequences. The specimen sequenced was blood. The receptors stem from a human donor with ulcerative colitis or Crohn's disease, or a healthy co-twin of an affected twin (not recorded which).

The genes are TRBV7-2 and TRBJ2-3; the D call from TCRdb, TRBD2, cannot be confirmed without DNA. The CDR3 is made up of 17 amino acids. CDR1 is SGHTA and CDR2 is FQGNSA in the germline V gene. The CDR3 here is CASSLMVASGSTDTQYF.

The chain is built from TRBV4-3 and TRBJ1-1. Germline V gene sequence: CDR1 LGHNA, CDR2 YSLEER. This CDR3 is 15 amino acids long. The CDR3 here is CASSQETQLNTEAFF.

The chain couples TRBV5-1 to TRBJ2-1; TCRdb names TRBD2, which stays unverified in the absence of DNA. CDR1 SGHRS and CDR2 YFSETQ come from the germline V gene. CDR3 length: 14 amino acids. The CDR3 is CASSKGGLAGSEFF.

The V call is TRBV5-1, the J call TRBJ2-1; with no DNA, the TCRdb D assignment of TRBD2 cannot be verified. Germline CDR1 SGHRS, CDR2 YFSETQ. The CDR3 runs 15 residues. The CDR3 region is CASSYGSSGYNEQFF.

The V gene is TRBV28, the J gene TRBJ2-5; the TCRdb call, TRBD1, lacks DNA for checking. This CDR3 is 15 amino acids long. CDR1 and CDR2 (germline): MDHEN, SYDVKM. CDR3 loop: CASSFPTGGRETQYF.

This chain's CDR3 is CASSVGEEKLFF. This chain uses TRBV2 with TRBJ1-4; the TCRdb D gene call, TRBD1, has no DNA to confirm it. This CDR3 is built from 12 residues. Germline V CDR1 and CDR2: SNHLY, FYNNEI.

The rearrangement links TRBV6-5 to TRBJ1-5; TCRdb calls TRBD1, which cannot be checked without DNA. Germline assignment: CDR1 MNHEY and CDR2 SVGAGI. This CDR3 is built from 15 residues. CDR3 protein: CASSYPRGHFEPQHF.

The chain couples TRBV29-1 to TRBJ1-6. CDR1 and CDR2 from the germline V gene are SQVTM and ANQGSEA. The CDR3 has 13 amino acids. Here the CDR3 reads CSVRLDVSSPLHF.

This chain links TRBV19 with TRBJ2-1. Germline V gene lookup returns CDR1 LNHDA and CDR2 SQIVND (reference sequence). This CDR3 is built from 14 residues. CDR3 residues: CASTMGVTYNEQFF.

CDR3 residues: CASSQGIYRNTEAFF. The genes are TRBV4-3 and TRBJ1-1. The germline V gene has CDR1 LGHNA and CDR2 YSLEER. This CDR3 is 15 amino acids long.

The chain recombines TRBV5-1 with TRBJ2-1; the D gene TCRdb calls, TRBD1, cannot be checked with no DNA. The length of the CDR3 is 12 residues. Germline CDR1 reads SGHRS; CDR2 reads YFSETQ. CDR3: CASSQGVTEQFF.

The genes are TRBV7-8 and TRBJ2-2; TCRdb's D call, TRBD2, is unchecked because there is no DNA. This CDR3 spans 18 amino acids. The germline V gene has CDR1 SGHVS and CDR2 FQNEAQ. The CDR3 sequence: CASSPSLGGPGNTGELFF.

The genes are TRBV18 and TRBJ2-7; there is no DNA to check the TCRdb D call of TRBD1. The CDR3 sequence is 17 residues long. CDR1 is KGHSH, CDR2 LQKENI, per germline. CDR3 sequence reads: CASSPQTLGQLFYEQYF. The complete variable domain, with remaining parts taken from reference TRBV18 and TRBJ2-7, reads NAGVMQNPRHLVRRRGQEARLRCSPMKGHSHVYWYRQLPEEGLKFMVYLQKENIIDESGMPKERFSAEFPKEGPSILRIQQVVRGDSAAYFCASSPQTLGQLFYEQYFGPGTRLTVT.

This sequence joins TRBV10-3 and TRBJ1-3. Germline CDR1 and CDR2: ENHRY and SYGVKD. The CDR3 sequence is 13 residues long. The CDR3 here is CAISEDYGNTIYF.

The V and J genes are TRBV11-2 and TRBJ1-2. This CDR3 is 12 amino acids long. In germline, CDR1 is SGHAT, CDR2 FQNNGV. CDR3 protein: CASSLDLGGYTF.